Listed below are T cell receptor beta chains from one sample, sequenced in a study of response to subunit inactivated influenza vaccine. Each CDR3 protein gets one entry after TCRdb re-called the RT-PCR reads with MiXCR. The sample has over 800,000 distinct CDR3 sequences, less than 25% seen once. The input for sequencing was PBMCs from blood, taken roughly 5 days after vaccination. The receptor source for this set is a man in his fifties or sixties who received an inactivated influenza vaccine. The conserved cysteine and the conserved F or W are not part of the CDR3 here.

v_gene	j_gene	CDR3aa
TRBV5-1	TRBJ1-1	ASSLETHRNTEAF
TRBV7-2	TRBJ2-7	ASSNAWYEQY
TRBV15	TRBJ2-7	ATSFSGALSYEQY
TRBV7-2	TRBJ2-7	ASSHSPTRRIEQY
TRBV9	TRBJ2-2	ASSASAGYGTGELF
TRBV24-1	TRBJ2-1	ATSDHGAFSNEQF
TRBV15	TRBJ2-7	ATSRDTRNEQY
TRBV20-1	TRBJ2-4	SATVRRAGNIQY
TRBV3-1	TRBJ1-1	ASSPPGRTTEAF
TRBV5-1	TRBJ2-1	ASSLPSGGVNEQF
TRBV7-2	TRBJ2-7	ASSSPPGGYEQY
TRBV20-1	TRBJ2-1	SARGTGIDNEQF
TRBV24-1	TRBJ1-5	ATSDLPAGANQPQH
TRBV29-1	TRBJ2-7	SVEVPARYEQY
TRBV12-3/TRBV12-4	TRBJ2-1	ASSLSSGGSYNEQF
TRBV20-1	TRBJ2-1	SALDNEQF
TRBV6-1	TRBJ2-2	ASSITGFRWGGGELF
TRBV29-1	TRBJ2-7	SVSGLAGAEQY
TRBV6-1	TRBJ2-3	ASSPGGYTDTQY
TRBV5-1	TRBJ2-7	ASSPRQGVHEQY
TRBV5-1	TRBJ1-3	ASSLASSGNTIY
TRBV12-3/TRBV12-4	TRBJ1-6	ASSLYGSSYNSPLH
TRBV18	TRBJ2-7	ASSRTADEQY
TRBV29-1	TRBJ2-7	SASGGAPYEQY
TRBV7-3	TRBJ2-2	ASSIPGTSGRTGELF
TRBV2	TRBJ1-1	ASRQLPEAF
TRBV6-2/TRBV6-3	TRBJ2-5	ASSRTSGIVETQY
TRBV6-2/TRBV6-3	TRBJ2-7	ASSYGSPYEQY
TRBV20-1	TRBJ2-7	SARDSLAHEQY
TRBV29-1	TRBJ1-4	SVERQGSGKLF
TRBV7-2	TRBJ2-1	ASTRLAGGGVEQF
TRBV20-1	TRBJ2-2	SALRGSGSSGELF
TRBV20-1	TRBJ1-1	SASGGTEAF
TRBV7-9	TRBJ2-2	ASSVTGPGELF
TRBV5-1	TRBJ2-2	ASSLPQKLNTGELF
TRBV13	TRBJ2-7	ASSLEARAGGARSSEQY
TRBV27	TRBJ2-1	ASSFYRGNEQF
TRBV12-3/TRBV12-4	TRBJ2-1	ASSLRGLPYNEQF
TRBV5-8	TRBJ2-6	ASLRAGANVLT
TRBV5-5	TRBJ1-6	ASSLTEGHNSPLH
TRBV5-1	TRBJ2-3	ASSWGVRGTTDTQY
TRBV10-3	TRBJ2-7	ATMDGTYEQY
TRBV10-3	TRBJ2-1	AISPMGGAHNEQF
TRBV10-1	TRBJ2-7	ASSESTGGEQY
TRBV29-1	TRBJ2-5	SVEGHPGETQY
TRBV20-1	TRBJ2-1	SAMGPGVYNEQF
TRBV10-1	TRBJ2-3	ASSETRLADTQY
TRBV7-2	TRBJ1-6	ASSPSDRGNSPLH
TRBV6-1	TRBJ1-6	ASRSRGLGSPLH
TRBV12-5	TRBJ2-5	ASGLGQQETQY
TRBV12-3/TRBV12-4	TRBJ2-2	ASSFQGVNTGELF
TRBV6-1	TRBJ2-3	ASSEVGASTDTQY
TRBV6-5	TRBJ1-3	ASSYDGFVSGNTIY
TRBV11-2	TRBJ1-6	ASSRAWEYSPLH
TRBV6-6	TRBJ1-2	ASLGGQDGYT